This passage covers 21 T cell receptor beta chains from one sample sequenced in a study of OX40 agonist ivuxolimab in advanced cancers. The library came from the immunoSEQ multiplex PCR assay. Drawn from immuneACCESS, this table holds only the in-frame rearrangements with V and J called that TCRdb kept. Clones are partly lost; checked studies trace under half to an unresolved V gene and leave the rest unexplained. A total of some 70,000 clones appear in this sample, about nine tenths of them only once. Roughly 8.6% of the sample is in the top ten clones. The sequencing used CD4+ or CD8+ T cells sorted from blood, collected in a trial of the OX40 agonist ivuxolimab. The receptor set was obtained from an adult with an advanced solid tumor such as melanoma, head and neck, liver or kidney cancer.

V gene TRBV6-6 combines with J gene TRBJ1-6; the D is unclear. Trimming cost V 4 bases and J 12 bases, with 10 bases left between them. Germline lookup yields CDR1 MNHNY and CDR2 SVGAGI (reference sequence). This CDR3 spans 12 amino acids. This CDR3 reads CASSWEGGPLHF. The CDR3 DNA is TGTGCCAGCAGTTGGGAGGGAGGACCCCTCCACTTT.

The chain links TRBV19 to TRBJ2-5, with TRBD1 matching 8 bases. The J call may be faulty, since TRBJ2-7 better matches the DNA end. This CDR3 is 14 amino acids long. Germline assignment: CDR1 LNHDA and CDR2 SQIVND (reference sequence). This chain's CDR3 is CASSMVDRGYEQYF. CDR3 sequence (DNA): TGTGCCAGTAGTATGGTTGACAGGGGCTACGAGCAGTACTTC.

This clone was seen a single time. This CDR3 is CASRQGSGGETQYF. The DNA of the CDR3 is TGTGCCAGCAGGCAGGGAAGCGGGGGTGAGACCCAGTACTTC. The chain is built from TRBV5-4 and TRBJ2-5; 8 bases agree with TRBD2. Trimming removed 5 bases from V and 5 bases from J; junction bases left unmatched: 8. CDR3 length: 14 residues. Germline values: CDR1 SGHNT, CDR2 YYREEE (reference sequence).

The CDR3 coding sequence is TGCGCCAGCAGCTTGGCCCCGGGGGTTTACAATGAGCAGTTCTTC. It specifies CASSLAPGVYNEQFF. The chain recombines TRBV5-1 with TRBJ2-1; weak D call: TRBD2 (6 bases). Germline-derived CDR1 and CDR2 are SGHRS and YFSETQ. The CDR3 sequence is 15 residues long. The V end lost 0 bases, the J end lost 4 bases, and 11 bases lay between the germline ends.

This CDR3 reads CASSLGQVVNSPLHF. CDR3 bases: TGCGCCAGCAGCTTGGGACAGGTCGTTAATTCACCCCTCCACTTT. The genes are TRBV5-1 and TRBJ1-6; tentative D call: TRBD1 (6 bases). The germline V gene has CDR1 SGHRS and CDR2 YFSETQ. Between the trimmed V and J ends, which lost 0 bases and 6 bases, there was a span of 10 bases. The CDR3 extends over 15 amino acids. Together with reference TRBV5-1 and TRBJ1-6, the CDR3 gives the full variable domain: KAGVTQTPRYLIKTRGQQVTLSCSPISGHRSVSWYQQTPGQGLQFLFEYFSETQRNKGNFPGRFSGRQFSNSRSEMNVSTLELGDSALYLCASSLGQVVNSPLHFGNGTRLTVT.

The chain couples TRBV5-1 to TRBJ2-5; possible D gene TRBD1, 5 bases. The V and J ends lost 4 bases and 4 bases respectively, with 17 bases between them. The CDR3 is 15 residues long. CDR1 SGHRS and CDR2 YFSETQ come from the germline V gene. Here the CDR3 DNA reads TGCGCCAGCAGCATAGGTGGGGCCCCACTAGAGACCCAGTACTTC. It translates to CASSIGGAPLETQYF.

The CDR3 loop is CATSRKYSTTTYHQPQHF. CDR3 bases: TGTGCCACCAGCAGAAAATACTCAACCACTACATACCATCAGCCCCAGCATTTT. The chain employs TRBV15 and TRBJ1-5; D unresolved. The CDR3 totals 18 residues. Trimming removed 2 bases at V and 5 bases at J, with 22 bases between. Germline CDR1 is LNHNV and CDR2 is YYDKDF (reference sequence).

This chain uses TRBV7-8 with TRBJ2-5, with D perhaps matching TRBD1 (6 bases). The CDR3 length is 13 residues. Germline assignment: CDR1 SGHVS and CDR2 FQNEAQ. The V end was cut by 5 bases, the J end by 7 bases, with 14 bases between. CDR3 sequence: CASSPEQGRTQYF. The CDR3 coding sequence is TGTGCCAGCAGCCCCGAGCAGGGGAGGACCCAGTACTTC.

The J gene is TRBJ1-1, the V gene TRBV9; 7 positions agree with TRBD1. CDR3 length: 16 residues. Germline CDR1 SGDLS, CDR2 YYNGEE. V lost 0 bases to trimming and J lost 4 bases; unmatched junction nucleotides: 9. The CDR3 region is CASSVAPTGVVTEAFF. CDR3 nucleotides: TGTGCCAGCAGCGTAGCCCCCACAGGGGTAGTCACTGAAGCTTTCTTT.

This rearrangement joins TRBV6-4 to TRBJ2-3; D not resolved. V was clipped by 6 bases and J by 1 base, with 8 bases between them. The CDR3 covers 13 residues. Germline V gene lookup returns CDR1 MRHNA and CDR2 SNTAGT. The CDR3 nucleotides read TGTGCCAGCAGGGAAGTAGGCACAGATACGCAGTATTTT. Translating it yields CASREVGTDTQYF.

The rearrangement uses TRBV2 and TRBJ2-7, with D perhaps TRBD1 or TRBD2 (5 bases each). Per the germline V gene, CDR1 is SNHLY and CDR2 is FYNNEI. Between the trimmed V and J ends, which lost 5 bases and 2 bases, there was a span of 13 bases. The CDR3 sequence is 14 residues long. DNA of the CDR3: TGTGCCAGCAGTTCCGGGACGGGCACCTACGAGCAGTACTTC. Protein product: CASSSGTGTYEQYF.

The CDR3 spells CAISENFGNTIYF. The CDR3 DNA reads TGTGCCATCAGTGAAAATTTTGGAAACACCATATATTTT. J is TRBJ1-3 and V is TRBV10-3; D gene ambiguous. This CDR3 spans 13 amino acids. Per the germline V gene, CDR1 is ENHRY and CDR2 is SYGVKD. V was clipped by 3 bases and J by 3 bases, with 6 bases between them.

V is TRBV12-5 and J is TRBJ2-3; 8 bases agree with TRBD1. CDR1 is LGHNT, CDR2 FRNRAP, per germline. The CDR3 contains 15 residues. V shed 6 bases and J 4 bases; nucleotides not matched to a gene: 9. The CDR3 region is CASGLETGAADTQYF. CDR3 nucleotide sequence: TGTGCTAGTGGCCTTGAGACAGGGGCGGCAGATACGCAGTATTTT.

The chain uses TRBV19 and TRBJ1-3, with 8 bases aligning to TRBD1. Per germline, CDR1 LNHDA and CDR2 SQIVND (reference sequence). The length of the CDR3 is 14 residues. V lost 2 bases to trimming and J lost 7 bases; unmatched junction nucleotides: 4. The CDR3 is CASSIRTGINTIYF. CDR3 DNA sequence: TGTGCCAGTAGTATACGGACAGGGATCAACACCATATATTTT.

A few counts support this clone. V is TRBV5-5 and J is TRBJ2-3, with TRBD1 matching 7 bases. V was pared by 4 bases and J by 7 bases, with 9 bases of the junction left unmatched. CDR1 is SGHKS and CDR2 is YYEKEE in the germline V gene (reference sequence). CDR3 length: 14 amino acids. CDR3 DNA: TGTGCCAGCAGCCCGATACAGGGGTCAAATACGCAGTATTTT. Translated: CASSPIQGSNTQYF.

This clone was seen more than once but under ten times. CDR3 residues: CASSDSGGQPQHF. CDR3 nucleotide sequence: TGTGCCAGCAGTGATTCGGGAGGTCAGCCCCAGCATTTT. V usage is TRBV25-1 and J usage is TRBJ1-5, with D unclear. The CDR3 length is 13 residues. From germline, CDR1 is MGHDK and CDR2 SYGVNS. The germline V and J ends were trimmed by 3 bases and 6 bases, with 9 bases remaining between them.

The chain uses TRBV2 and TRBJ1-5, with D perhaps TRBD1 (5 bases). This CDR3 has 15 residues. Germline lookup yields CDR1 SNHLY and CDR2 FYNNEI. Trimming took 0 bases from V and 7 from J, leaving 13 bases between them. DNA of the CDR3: TGTGCCAGCAGTGAAGCCGGGCAGGGTGGGCAGCCCCAGCATTTT. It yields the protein CASSEAGQGGQPQHF.

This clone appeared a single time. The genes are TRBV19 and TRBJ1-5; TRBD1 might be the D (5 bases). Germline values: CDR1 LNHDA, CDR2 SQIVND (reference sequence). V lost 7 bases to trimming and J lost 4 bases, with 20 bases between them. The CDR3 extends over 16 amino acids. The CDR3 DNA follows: TGTGCCAGTATAGACCGGGGACGCGGGGCAAATCAGCCCCAGCATTTT. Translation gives CASIDRGRGANQPQHF.

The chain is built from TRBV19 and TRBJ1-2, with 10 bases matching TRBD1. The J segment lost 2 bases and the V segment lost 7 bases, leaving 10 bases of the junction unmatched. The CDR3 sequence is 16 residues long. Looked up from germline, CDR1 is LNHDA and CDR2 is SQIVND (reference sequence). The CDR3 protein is CASTVRGTGANYGYTF. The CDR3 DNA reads TGTGCCAGTACTGTGCGGGGGACAGGGGCAAACTATGGCTACACCTTC. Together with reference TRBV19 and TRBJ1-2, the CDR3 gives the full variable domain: DGGITQSPKYLFRKEGQNVTLSCEQNLNHDAMYWYRQDPGQGLRLIYYSQIVNDFQKGDIAEGYSVSREKKESFPLTVTSAQKNPTAFYLCASTVRGTGANYGYTFGSGTRLTVV.

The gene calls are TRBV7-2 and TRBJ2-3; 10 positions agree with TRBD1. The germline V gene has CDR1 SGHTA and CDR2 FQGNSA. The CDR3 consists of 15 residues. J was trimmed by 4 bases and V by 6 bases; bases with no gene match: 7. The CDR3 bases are TGTGCCAGCAGTTCCAGCGGACAGGGGGCAGATACGCAGTATTTT. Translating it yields CASSSSGQGADTQYF.

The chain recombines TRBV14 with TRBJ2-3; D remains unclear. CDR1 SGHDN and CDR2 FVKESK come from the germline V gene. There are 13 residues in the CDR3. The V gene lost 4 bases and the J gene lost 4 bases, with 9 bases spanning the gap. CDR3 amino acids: CASSPRMADTQYF. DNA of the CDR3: TGTGCCAGCAGCCCCCGTATGGCAGATACGCAGTATTTT. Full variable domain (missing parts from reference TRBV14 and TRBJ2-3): EAGVTQFPSHSVIEKGQTVTLRCDPISGHDNLYWYRRVMGKEIKFLLHFVKESKQDESGMPNNRFLAERTGGTYSTLKVQPAELEDSGVYFCASSPRMADTQYFGPGTRLTVL.